Below, one T cell receptor (beta chain) is given with its context. The source of the sample is a study of cytotoxic CD8 clonotypes in ibrutinib-treated CLL. Researchers set a sequencing depth target of 1 in 200,000 to 1 in 1 million T cells. Sequencing used immunoSEQ multiplex PCR; TCRdb keeps in-frame clones, though not all of them. This table has around 150,000 clones, 81% appearing once. The specimen comprised PBMCs, sampled after 12 months of ibrutinib treatment. The sequence derives from a human donor with chronic lymphocytic leukemia.

The CDR3 loop is CASSQDQGTNYGYTF. The CDR3 bases are TGCGCCAGCAGCCAAGATCAGGGGACGAACTATGGCTACACCTTC. The chain carries TRBV4-1 and TRBJ1-2, with D possibly being TRBD1 (6 bases). Germline assignment: CDR1 MGHRA and CDR2 YSYEKL. Trimming took off 0 bases at V and 2 bases at J, with 10 bases between the two ends. The CDR3 consists of 15 residues.